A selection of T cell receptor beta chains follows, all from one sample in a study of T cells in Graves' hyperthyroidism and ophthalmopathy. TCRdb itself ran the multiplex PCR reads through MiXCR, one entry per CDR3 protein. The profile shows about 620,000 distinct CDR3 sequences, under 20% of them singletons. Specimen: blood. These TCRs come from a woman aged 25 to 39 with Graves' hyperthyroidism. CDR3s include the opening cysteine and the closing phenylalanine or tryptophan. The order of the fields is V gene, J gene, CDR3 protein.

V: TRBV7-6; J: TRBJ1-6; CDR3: CASSRFQTSPLHF
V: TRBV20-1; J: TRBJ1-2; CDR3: CSATNRRDGYTF
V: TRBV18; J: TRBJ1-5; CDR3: CASSPPDQPQHF
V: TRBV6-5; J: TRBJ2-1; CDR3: CASSYTLAGGREQFF
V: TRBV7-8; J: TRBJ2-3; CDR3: CASSILAGFGDTQYF
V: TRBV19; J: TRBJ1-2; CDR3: CASRTENYGYTF
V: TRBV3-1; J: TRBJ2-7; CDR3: CASSPWGAYEQYF
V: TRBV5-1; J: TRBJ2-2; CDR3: CASSSRTGNTGELFF
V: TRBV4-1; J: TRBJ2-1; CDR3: CASSGGFAYNEQFF
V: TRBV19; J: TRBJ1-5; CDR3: CASTEGAGANQPQHF
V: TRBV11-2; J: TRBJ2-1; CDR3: CASSLRVGLAGGNEQFF
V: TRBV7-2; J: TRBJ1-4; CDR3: CASSFEAEKLFF
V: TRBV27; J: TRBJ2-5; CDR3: CANPSPAYPYQETQYF
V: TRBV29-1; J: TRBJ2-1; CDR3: CSVDPIVRSYNEQFF
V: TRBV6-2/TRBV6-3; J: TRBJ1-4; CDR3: CASSPIGPDGSEKLFF
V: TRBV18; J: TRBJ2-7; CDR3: CASSPKSLGEQYF
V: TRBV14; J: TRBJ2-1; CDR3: CASSQTQGGNEQFF
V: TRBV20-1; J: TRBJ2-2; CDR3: CSALGLATGELFF
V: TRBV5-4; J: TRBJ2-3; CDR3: CASSLATGDGSADTQYF
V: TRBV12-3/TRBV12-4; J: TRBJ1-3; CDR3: CASTPTLGYTSGNTIYF
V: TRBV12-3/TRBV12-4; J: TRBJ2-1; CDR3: CASSPPSHGEQFF
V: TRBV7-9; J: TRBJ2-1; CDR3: CASSATYRGRDSYNEQFF
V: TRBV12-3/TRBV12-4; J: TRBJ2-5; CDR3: CASSLQGHGQETQYF
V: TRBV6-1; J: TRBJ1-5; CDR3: CASSWDGTDSNQPQHF
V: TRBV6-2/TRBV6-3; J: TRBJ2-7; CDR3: CASSYGPGAPILYEQYF
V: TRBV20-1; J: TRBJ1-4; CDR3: CSAPPPGHNEKLFF
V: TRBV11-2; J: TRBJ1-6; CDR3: CASSLEGANSPLHF
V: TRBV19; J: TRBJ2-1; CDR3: CASALLAGGNEQFF
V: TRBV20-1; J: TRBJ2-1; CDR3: CSARETGEYNEQFF
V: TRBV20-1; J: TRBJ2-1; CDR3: CSARRGTRTYNEQFF
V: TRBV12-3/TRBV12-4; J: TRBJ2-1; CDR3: CASSRPTGNEQFF
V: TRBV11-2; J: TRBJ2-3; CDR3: CASSLMGLAGGTDTQYF
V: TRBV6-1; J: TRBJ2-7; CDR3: CASRTWTGGHEQYF
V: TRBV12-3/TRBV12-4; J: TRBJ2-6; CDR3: CASSFGGGGNSGANVLTF
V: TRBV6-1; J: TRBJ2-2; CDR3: CASSALPPVAANTGELFF
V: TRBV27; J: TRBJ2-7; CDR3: CASSYRMDGGSYEQYF
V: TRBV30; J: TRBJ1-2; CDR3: CAWSRGAAANYGYTF
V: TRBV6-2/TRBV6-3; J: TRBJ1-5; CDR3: CASSYQGGHQPQHF
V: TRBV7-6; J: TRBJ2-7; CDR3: CASSLDPDRGSEQYF
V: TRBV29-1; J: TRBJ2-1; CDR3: CSVEERGTAGREQFF
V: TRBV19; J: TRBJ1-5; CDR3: CASSRRTGPVPQHF
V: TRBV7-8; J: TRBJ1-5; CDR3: CASSPLDRGNQPQHF
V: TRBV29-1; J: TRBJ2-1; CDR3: CSVVTGYNEQFF
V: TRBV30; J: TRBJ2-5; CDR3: CAWSIQGASQETQYF
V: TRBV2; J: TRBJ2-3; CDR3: CASSEAGRGTDTQYF
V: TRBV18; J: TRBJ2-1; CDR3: CASSPPTGDEQFF
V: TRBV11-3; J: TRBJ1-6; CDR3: CASSEQNSPLHF
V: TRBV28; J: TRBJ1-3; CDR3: CASSLFAWEGAGNTIYF
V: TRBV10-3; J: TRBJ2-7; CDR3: CAIRASTYEQYF
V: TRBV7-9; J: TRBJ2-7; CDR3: CASSQERRDSYEQYF